The sequence of this T cell receptor beta chain was determined in a study of Ad26.COV2.S vaccination and SARS-CoV-2 variants. Treatment of the sample: some 20 received Ad26.COV2.S at low or high dose, single or two shots; about 5 received placebo; per-sample allocation not given. Collection of the samples took place on day 63 after the first injection of vaccine or placebo. An adult of 18-55 years in Boston served as donor. Some clones are missing from TCRdb's copy, which holds only in-frame ones; the method was immunoSEQ multiplex PCR. The sample has around 270,000 clones, around nine tenths seen once. CDR1 SNHLY and CDR2 FYNNEI come from the germline V gene. Trimming removed 9 bases from V and 3 bases from J, with 9 bases in between. There are 13 residues in the CDR3. About this clone itself: Its matching antigen is unknown.

General study findings and limits: While placebo recipients had lower spike-specific TCR breadth, vaccine recipients had more.

The sequences come from peripheral blood, collected in a trial of Ad26.COV2.S vaccine versus placebo. The TCR originated in a person between 18 and 65 years old who received the Ad26.COV2.S COVID-19 vaccine or a placebo. V usage is TRBV2 and J usage is TRBJ1-6; D is undetermined. CDR3 sequence (DNA): TGTGCCAGTCTGACGGGCTATAATTCACCCCTCCACTTT. Its translation: CASLTGYNSPLHF.